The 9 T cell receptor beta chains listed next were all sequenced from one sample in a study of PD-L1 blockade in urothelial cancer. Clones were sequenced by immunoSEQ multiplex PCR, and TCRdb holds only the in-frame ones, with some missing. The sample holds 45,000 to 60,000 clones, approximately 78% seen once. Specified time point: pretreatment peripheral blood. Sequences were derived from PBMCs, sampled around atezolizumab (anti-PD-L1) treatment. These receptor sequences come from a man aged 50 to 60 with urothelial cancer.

CDR3 sequence (DNA): TGCGCCAGCAGCTTGAGCTTAGCGGCTACAGATACGCAGTATTTT. Its translation is CASSLSLAATDTQYF. This sequence joins TRBV5-1 and TRBJ2-3; D perhaps matches TRBD2 (6 bases). The ends were cut back, 1 base at V and 3 bases at J, with 12 bases in the middle. There are 15 residues in the CDR3. Germline CDR1 reads SGHRS; CDR2 reads YFSETQ.

CDR3 in DNA: TGTGCCAGCAGTTCCCCGACAGACGGTTTGAATCAGCCCCAGCATTTT. It translates to CASSSPTDGLNQPQHF. The genes are TRBV27 and TRBJ1-5; perhaps TRBD1 as D (5 bases). The CDR3 sequence is 16 residues long. Trimming left V 4 bases short and J 4 bases short, with 17 bases between. Germline-derived CDR1 and CDR2 are MNHEY and SMNVEV (reference sequence).

CDR3 sequence reads: CASSLGWDRLNTEAFF. The CDR3 DNA sequence: TGTGCCAGCAGTTTAGGGTGGGACAGGTTGAACACTGAAGCTTTCTTT. The chain carries TRBV28 and TRBJ1-1, with 8 nucleotides matching TRBD1. CDR3 length: 16 residues. Looked up from germline, CDR1 is MDHEN and CDR2 is SYDVKM. V dropped 2 bases and J dropped 0; count of bases not matched to a gene: 5.

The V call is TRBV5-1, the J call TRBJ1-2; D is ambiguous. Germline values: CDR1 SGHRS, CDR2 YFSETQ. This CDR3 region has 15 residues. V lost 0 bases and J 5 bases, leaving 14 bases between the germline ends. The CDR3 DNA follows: TGCGCCAGCAGCTTGGGTCACAAGTCTGGTTATGGCTACACCTTC. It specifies CASSLGHKSGYGYTF.

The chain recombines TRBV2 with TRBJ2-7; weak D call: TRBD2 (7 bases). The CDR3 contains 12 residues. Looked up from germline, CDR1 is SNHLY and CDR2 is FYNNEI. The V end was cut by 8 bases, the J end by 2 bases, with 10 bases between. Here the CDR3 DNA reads TGTGCCAGCGGGGGGGGCCCCTACGAGCAGTACGTC. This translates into CASGGGPYEQYV.

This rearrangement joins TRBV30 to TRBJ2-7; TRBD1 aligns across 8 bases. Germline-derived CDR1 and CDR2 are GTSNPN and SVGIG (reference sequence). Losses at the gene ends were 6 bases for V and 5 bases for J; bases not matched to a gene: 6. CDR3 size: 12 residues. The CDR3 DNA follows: TGTGCCTGTCTAGACAGGGGCGACGAGCAGTACTTC. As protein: CACLDRGDEQYF.

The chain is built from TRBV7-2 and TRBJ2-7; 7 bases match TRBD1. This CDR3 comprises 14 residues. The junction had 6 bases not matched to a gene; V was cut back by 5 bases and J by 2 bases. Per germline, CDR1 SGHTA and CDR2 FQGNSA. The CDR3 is CASSDRVVTYEQYF. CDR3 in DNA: TGTGCCAGCAGCGACAGGGTAGTGACCTACGAGCAGTACTTC.

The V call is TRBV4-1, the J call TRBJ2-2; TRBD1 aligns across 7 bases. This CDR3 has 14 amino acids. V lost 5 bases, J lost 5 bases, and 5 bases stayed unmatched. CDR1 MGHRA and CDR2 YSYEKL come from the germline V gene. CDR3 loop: CASSYRQGTGELFF. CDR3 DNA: TGCGCCAGCAGCTACAGACAGGGAACCGGGGAGCTGTTTTTT.

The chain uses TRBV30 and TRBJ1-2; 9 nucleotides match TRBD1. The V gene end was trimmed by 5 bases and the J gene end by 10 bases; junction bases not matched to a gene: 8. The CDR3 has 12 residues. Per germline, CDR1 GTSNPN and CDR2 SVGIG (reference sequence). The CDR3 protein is CAWGRDRASYTF. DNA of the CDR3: TGTGCCTGGGGCCGGGACAGGGCGTCCTACACCTTC.